This entry is about one T cell receptor beta chain. This clonotype was found many times. No antigen is known for it. Base qualities are not recorded, but no much larger clone differs from it by a single base. Only healthy Caucasian donors were included. Three pairs of female monozygotic twins, all aged 18 to 29 years, were included in the twin cohort. Miltenyi CD45RO+ enrichment and human naive T-cell isolation kits were used to isolate memory (CD45RO+) and naive T cells from PBMC. The sample is drawn from a study of identical twins (dated by TCRdb to about 2016). A note on the overall study: To test whether fetal clonotypes persist, this study deep-sequenced TCR alpha and beta repertoires from monozygotic twins, from unrelated adults of various ages, and from cord blood. Replicate twin experiments were performed at different times using different library preparation protocols to rule out contamination. The paper as a whole reports these results and caveats: Compared with coincidental sharing between unrelated individuals, out-of-frame TCR alpha sequences shared between twins had an excess of sequences with low generation probability. Because the same donors could not be followed over many years, the conclusions depended on cross-sectional statistical analysis. Fewer insertions were carried by abundant cord blood beta clonotypes, a similar but weaker trend appeared in young adult naive repertoires, and no such trend appeared in memory repertoires. A weaker excess of twin sharing was found in beta out-of-frame sequences because the signal-to-noise ratio was lowered by fewer shared sequences. Invariant T cells such as MAIT and iNKT could partly confound zero-insertion analyses, though diverse VJ usage argued against this for most clonotypes. In monozygotic twins, recombination models systematically underestimated out-of-frame TCR alpha sharing, but the models matched the sharing seen between unrelated individuals.

The junction shows trimming of 10 bases on V and 1 base on J, plus 11 bases between the germline ends. The CDR3 has 14 amino acids, counting the end cysteine and phenylalanine. The retained sequence is limited to the CDR3, 42 bases, with the frame set at the first base. The receptor library was made with 5' RACE. TCRdb shows the sequencer as Illumina HiSeq 2000. A universal primer binding site was introduced by template switching, and a unique molecular identifier was present in the final cDNA, enabling accurate counting of TCR cDNA molecules. Specific primers in the conserved constant-segment region were used to synthesize first-strand cDNA for TCR alpha and beta chains. Each cDNA library was double barcoded, with a SMART-Mk sample barcode plus Illumina barcodes, to control for contamination. Two successive PCR steps introduced TruSeq adapter sequences along with Illumina sample barcodes. Sequencing of the TCR alpha and beta cDNA libraries was done on the Illumina HiSeq platform using custom primers. The source study handled its data this way. Unique molecular identifiers were extracted from raw reads with MiGEC, and CDR3 positions were determined with MiXCR. Recombination models were inferred per individual with the repgenHMM and IGoR tools using an EM algorithm. Shared clonotypes were analyzed with the tcR package in R, and sharing was normalized by the product of cloneset sizes. To study raw recombination without the effects of thymic and clonal selection, out-of-frame nonproductive sequences were analyzed. The public reads were run again by TCRdb, first through fastp at Q25 and then through MiXCR, and only productive beta chains were kept. Each record represents a unique CDR3 protein, reported with the most common genes and DNA among its rows. Clone size and V and J calls follow TCRdb, not the original study. The sample includes 280,000 or so distinct CDR3 sequences, with about 8.9% observed a single time. The top ten hold approximately 2.1% of the sample.

These data were also reused for a study on yellow fever vaccine responses in identical twins. According to the second study: According to the authors, in identical twins the way T cells responded to vaccination appeared partly convergent and partly personalized. The study precisely tracked vaccine-responding T cell clones in identical twins.

Sequenced: memory (CD45RO+) T cells sorted from blood. This sample's cell subset or site label indicates: CD45RO+ enriched T cells. The V and J segments used are TRBV12-3 or TRBV12-4 and TRBJ1-6; the D segment cannot be called with confidence. The receptor was derived from a woman aged 18-29 years in good health. The CDR3 reads as follows: CATTKASYNSPLHF. The nucleotide sequence is TGTGCCACGACCAAGGCTTCCTATAATTCACCCCTCCACTTT.